One sample yielded the 6 T cell receptor beta chains listed below, sequenced in a study of shared clonotypes between healthy human individuals. Measured with immunoSEQ multiplex PCR; TCRdb has only the in-frame clones, and not every one. The sample lists hundreds of thousands of clones; roughly 97% were seen once. Source material: naive CD4+ T cells sorted from blood. Subset reported: CD45RA+ positively selected. These TCRs come from a woman in her thirties in good health.

V and J are TRBV4-2 and TRBJ2-1, with D unresolved. V dropped 0 bases and J dropped 7 bases, with 10 bases sitting between them. Per germline, CDR1 LGHNA and CDR2 YNFKEQ. The CDR3 length is 14 residues. CDR3 coding DNA: TGTGCCAGCAGCCAAGATTGGACGGAGAATGAGCAGTTCTTC. Translated, it gives CASSQDWTENEQFF.

V and J are TRBV30 and TRBJ1-4; perhaps TRBD1 as D (5 bases). In germline, CDR1 is GTSNPN, CDR2 SVGIG (reference sequence). Trimming removed 1 base from V and 4 bases from J, with 13 bases in between. CDR3 length equals 15 residues. CDR3 loop: CAWSGSGASNEKLFF. The CDR3 bases are TGTGCCTGGAGTGGCTCCGGGGCCAGTAATGAAAAACTGTTTTTT.

The gene calls are TRBV7-9 and TRBJ2-1; D remains unclear. The CDR3 is 13 amino acids. Germline-derived CDR1 and CDR2 are SEHNR and FQNEAQ (reference sequence). Trimming shortened V by 5 bases and J by 10 bases, and 15 bases separated the two germline ends. The CDR3: CASSPTRPGEQFF. CDR3 bases: TGTGCCAGCAGCCCCACGAGGCCTGGGGAGCAGTTCTTC.

The chain carries TRBV9 and TRBJ2-2, with 11 bases aligning to TRBD1. CDR1 SGDLS and CDR2 YYNGEE come from the germline V gene. The CDR3 has 17 residues. V was clipped by 0 bases and J by 3 bases; unmatched bases: 4. CDR3 nucleotide sequence: TGTGCCAGCAGCGTAGGAGGACAGGGGGCATACACCGGGGAGCTGTTTTTT. Translating gives CASSVGGQGAYTGELFF.

This chain uses TRBV19 with TRBJ1-5; D might be TRBD1 (6 bases). The CDR3 extends over 15 amino acids. Per germline, CDR1 LNHDA and CDR2 SQIVND (reference sequence). The V end lost 6 bases, the J end lost 6 bases, and 18 bases lay between the germline ends. CDR3 loop: CASRPGDNLIQPQHF. The CDR3 DNA reads TGTGCCAGTAGACCCGGGGACAACCTAATTCAGCCCCAGCATTTT.

J is TRBJ1-5 and V is TRBV2; D is perhaps TRBD1 (5 bases). V gave up 5 bases and J gave up 0 bases, with 11 bases separating them. The CDR3 totals 15 residues. The germline V gene encodes CDR1 SNHLY and CDR2 FYNNEI. The CDR3 DNA reads as TGTGCCAGCAGTAGCCAGGGTTTTAGCAATCAGCCCCAGCATTTT. This gives the protein CASSSQGFSNQPQHF.